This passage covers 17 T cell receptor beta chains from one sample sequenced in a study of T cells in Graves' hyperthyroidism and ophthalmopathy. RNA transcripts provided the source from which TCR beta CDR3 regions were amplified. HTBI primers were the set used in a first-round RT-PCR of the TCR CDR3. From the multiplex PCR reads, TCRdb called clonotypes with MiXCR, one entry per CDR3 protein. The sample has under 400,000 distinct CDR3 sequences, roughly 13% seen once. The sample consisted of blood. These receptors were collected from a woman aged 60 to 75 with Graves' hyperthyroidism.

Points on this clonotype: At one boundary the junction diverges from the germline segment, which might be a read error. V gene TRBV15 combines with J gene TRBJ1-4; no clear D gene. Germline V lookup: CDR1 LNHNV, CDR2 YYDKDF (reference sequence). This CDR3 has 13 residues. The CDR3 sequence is CATSRGTDEKLFF. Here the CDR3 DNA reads TGTGCCACCAGCAGAGGAACTGATGAAAAACTGTTTTTT. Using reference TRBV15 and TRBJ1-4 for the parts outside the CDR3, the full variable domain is DAMVIQNPRYQVTQFGKPVTLSCSQTLNHNVMYWYQQKSSQAPKLLFHYYDKDFNNEADTPDNFQSRRPNTSFCFLDIRSPGLGDTAMYLCATSRGTDEKLFFGSGTQLSVL.

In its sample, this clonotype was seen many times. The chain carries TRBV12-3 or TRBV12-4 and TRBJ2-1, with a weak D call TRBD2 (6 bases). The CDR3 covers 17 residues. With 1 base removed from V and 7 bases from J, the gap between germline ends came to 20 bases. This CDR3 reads CASSLVMGVAVVNEQFF. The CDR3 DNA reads TGTGCCAGCAGTTTAGTTATGGGGGTAGCGGTCGTTAATGAGCAGTTCTTC.

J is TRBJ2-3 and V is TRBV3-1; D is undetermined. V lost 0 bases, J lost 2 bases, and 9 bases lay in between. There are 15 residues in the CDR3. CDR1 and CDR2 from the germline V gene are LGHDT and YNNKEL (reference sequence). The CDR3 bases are TGTGCCAGCAGCCAAGATGGTTCCGTCACAGATACGCAGTATTTT. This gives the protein CASSQDGSVTDTQYF.

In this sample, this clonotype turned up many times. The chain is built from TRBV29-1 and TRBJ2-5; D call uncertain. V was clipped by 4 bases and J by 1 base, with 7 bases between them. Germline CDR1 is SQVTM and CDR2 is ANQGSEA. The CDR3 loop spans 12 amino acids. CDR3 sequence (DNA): TGCAGCGTTGCAGGCGTCCAAGAGACCCAGTACTTC. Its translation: CSVAGVQETQYF.

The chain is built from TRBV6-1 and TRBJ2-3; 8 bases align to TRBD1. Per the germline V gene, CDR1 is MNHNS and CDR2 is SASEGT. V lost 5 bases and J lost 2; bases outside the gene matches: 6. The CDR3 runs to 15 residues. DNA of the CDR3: TGTGCCAGCAGTCGGGACAGGCCTAACACAGATACGCAGTATTTT. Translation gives CASSRDRPNTDTQYF.

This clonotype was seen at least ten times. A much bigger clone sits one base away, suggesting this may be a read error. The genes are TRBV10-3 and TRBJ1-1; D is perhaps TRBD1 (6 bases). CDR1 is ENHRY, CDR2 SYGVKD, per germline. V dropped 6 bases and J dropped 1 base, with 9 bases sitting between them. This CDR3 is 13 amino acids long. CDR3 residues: CAISGQRNTEAFF. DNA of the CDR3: TGTGCCATCAGCGGACAGAGGAACACTGAAGCTTTCTTT.

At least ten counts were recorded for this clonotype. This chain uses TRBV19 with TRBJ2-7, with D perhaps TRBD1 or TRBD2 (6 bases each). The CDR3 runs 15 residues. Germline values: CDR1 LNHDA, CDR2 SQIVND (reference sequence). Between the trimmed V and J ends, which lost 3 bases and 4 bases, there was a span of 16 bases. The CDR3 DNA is TGTGCCAGTAGTATGGGGGGCGAAAAGGGTTACGAGCAGTACTTC. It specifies CASSMGGEKGYEQYF.

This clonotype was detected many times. The CDR3 is CASSMTASYNEQFF. The CDR3 DNA is TGTGCCAGCAGCATGACTGCCTCCTACAATGAGCAGTTCTTC. This chain uses TRBV12-3 or TRBV12-4 with TRBJ2-1; D remains ambiguous. This CDR3 comprises 14 residues. The germline V and J ends were trimmed by 6 bases and 0 bases, with 9 bases remaining between them.

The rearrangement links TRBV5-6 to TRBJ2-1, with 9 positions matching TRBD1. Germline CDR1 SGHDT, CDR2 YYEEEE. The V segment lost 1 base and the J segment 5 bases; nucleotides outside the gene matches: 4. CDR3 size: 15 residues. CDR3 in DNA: TGTGCCAGCAGCTTGATTGGGGACAGGGACAATGAGCAGTTCTTC. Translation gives CASSLIGDRDNEQFF.

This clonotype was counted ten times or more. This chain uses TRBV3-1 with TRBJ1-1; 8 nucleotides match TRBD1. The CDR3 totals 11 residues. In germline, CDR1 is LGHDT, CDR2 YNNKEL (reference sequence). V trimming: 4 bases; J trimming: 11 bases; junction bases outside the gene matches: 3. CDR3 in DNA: TGTGCCAGCAGCCCAGGGGGCCGGGCTTTCTTT. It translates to CASSPGGRAFF.

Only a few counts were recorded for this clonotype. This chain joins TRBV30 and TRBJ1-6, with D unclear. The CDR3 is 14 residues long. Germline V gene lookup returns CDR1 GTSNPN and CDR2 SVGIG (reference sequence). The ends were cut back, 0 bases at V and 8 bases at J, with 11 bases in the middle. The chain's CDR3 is CAWSVSRLDSPLHF. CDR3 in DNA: TGTGCCTGGAGTGTATCCAGGCTAGATTCACCCCTCCACTTT.

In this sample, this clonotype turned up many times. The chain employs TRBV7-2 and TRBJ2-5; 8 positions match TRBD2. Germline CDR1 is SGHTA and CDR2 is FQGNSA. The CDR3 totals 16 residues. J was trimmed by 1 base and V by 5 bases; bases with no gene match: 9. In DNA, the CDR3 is TGTGCCAGCAGCCGGACCCCACTAGCGGCCCAAGAGACCCAGTACTTC. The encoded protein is CASSRTPLAAQETQYF.

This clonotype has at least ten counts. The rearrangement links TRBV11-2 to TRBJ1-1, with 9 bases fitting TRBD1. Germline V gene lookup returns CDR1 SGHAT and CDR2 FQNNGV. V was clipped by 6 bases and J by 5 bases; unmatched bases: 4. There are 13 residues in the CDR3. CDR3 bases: TGTGCCAGCAGACCGACAGGGGGAACTGAAGCTTTCTTT. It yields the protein CASRPTGGTEAFF.

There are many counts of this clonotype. CDR3 region: CASRSDGELFF. CDR3 sequence (DNA): TGCGCCAGCAGATCGGACGGGGAGCTGTTTTTT. V usage is TRBV10-2 and J usage is TRBJ2-2; D is unclear. The CDR3 consists of 11 residues. V was clipped by 6 bases and J by 7 bases, with 6 bases between them. CDR1 is WSHSY, CDR2 SAAADI, per germline.

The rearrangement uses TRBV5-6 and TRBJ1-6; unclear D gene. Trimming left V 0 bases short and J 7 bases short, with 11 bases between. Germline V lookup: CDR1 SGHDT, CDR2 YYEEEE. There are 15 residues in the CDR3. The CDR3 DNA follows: TGTGCCAGCAGCTTGGGTGGCGGTGGCAATTCACCCCTCCACTTT. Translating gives CASSLGGGGNSPLHF.

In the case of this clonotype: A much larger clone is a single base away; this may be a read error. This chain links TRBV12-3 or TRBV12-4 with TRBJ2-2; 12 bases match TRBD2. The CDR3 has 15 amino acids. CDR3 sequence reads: CTSTLAGGGPGELFF. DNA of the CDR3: TGTACCAGCACCCTAGCGGGAGGGGGGCCCGGGGAGCTGTTTTTT.

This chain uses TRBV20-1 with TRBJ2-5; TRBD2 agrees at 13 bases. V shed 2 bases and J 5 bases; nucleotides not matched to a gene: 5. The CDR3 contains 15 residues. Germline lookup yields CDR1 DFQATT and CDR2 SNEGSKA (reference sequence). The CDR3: CSARRLAGGLETQYF. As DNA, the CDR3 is TGCAGTGCTAGAAGACTAGCGGGAGGTTTGGAGACCCAGTACTTC.